Here is one T cell receptor (beta chain) with its context. Its antigen is unknown. This specimen belongs to a study of cytomegalovirus exposure and HLA in healthy donors. Study conclusions and caveats: As was reported, the HLA-A and HLA-B alleles of most subjects were accurately predicted from TCR beta sequences. A reported reduction in N-insertions relative to the approximately 600-donor mean was seen in an Asian-associated ancestry cluster in a later analysis.

With 3 bases clipped from V and 6 bases from J, the junction kept 10 bases outside the gene matches. Germline assignment: CDR1 SGHNT and CDR2 YYREEE (reference sequence). This CDR3 comprises 15 residues. Primers included in the PCR were 60 Vbeta and 13 Jbeta primers. Libraries were prepared by immunoSEQ multiplex PCR; TCRdb keeps only in-frame clonotypes and omits some of them. The sample holds 45,000 to 55,000 clones. Sequenced material: PBMCs. The chain joins TRBV5-4 to TRBJ1-2, with 8 bases that match TRBD1. This clonotype was obtained from a male donor in good health and CMV-seropositive. Here the CDR3 reads CASSYQQGGAHGYTF. CDR3 bases: TGTGCCAGCAGCTATCAACAGGGGGGGGCTCATGGCTACACCTTC.